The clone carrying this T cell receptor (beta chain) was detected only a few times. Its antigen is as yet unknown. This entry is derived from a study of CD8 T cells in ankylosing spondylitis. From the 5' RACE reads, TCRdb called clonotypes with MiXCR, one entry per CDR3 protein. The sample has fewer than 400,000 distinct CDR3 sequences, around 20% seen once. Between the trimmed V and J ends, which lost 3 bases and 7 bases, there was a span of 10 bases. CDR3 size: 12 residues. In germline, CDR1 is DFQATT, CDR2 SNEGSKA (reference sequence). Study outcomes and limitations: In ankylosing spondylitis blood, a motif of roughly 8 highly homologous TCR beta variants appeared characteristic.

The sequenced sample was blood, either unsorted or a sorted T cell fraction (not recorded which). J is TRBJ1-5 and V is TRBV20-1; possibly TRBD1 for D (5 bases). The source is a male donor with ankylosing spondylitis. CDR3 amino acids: CSASEGPQPQHF. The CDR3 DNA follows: TGCAGTGCTAGTGAGGGACCCCAGCCCCAGCATTTT.